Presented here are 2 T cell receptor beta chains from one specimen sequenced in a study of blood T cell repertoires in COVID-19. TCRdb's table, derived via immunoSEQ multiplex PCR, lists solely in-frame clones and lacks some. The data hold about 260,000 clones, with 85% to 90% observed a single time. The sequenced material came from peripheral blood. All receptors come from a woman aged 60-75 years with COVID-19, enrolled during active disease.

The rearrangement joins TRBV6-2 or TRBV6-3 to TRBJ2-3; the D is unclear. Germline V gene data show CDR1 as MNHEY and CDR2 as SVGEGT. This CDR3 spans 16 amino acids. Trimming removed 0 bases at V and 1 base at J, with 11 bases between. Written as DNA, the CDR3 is TGTGCCAGCAGTTACTCGAGGCAGAGTGGCACAGATACGCAGTATTTT. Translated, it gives CASSYSRQSGTDTQYF.

The CDR3 region has the DNA TGTGCCAGCAGCGCGCCACGGGGGGCAGCATATGGCTACACCTTC. Its protein is CASSAPRGAAYGYTF. The chain couples TRBV9 to TRBJ1-2, with D maybe TRBD1 (6 bases). CDR3 length: 15 residues. Germline lookup yields CDR1 SGDLS and CDR2 YYNGEE. The germline V and J ends were trimmed by 3 bases and 5 bases, with 17 bases remaining between them.